The sequence of this TCR beta chain was determined in a study of glioma-infiltrating T cells after dendritic cell vaccination (dated by TCRdb to about 2016). With respect to the entire study: The cohort included some 15 glioblastoma patients drawn from Phase I and II dendritic cell vaccination trials, of whom 9 were newly diagnosed and 6 had recurrent disease. Between the early 2000s and the early 2010s, patients were given autologous tumor lysate-pulsed dendritic cell vaccination. To make the vaccine, monocyte-derived dendritic cells were cultured for under eight days with IL-4 and GM-CSF and then pulsed overnight with autologous tumor lysate. Each patient was given three intradermal dendritic cell vaccine injections, spaced two weeks apart, in the arm below the axilla. In glioblastoma patients vaccinated with dendritic cells, deep sequencing of TCR beta CDR3 regions served to measure tumor-infiltrating lymphocyte content and to compare repertoires between tumor and blood. Survival after dendritic cell vaccination was correlated with TCR sequencing metrics such as TIL content and the overlap between tumor and blood repertoires.

TCRB CDR3 regions were amplified from about 2 ug genomic DNA, or all available DNA if less, using the immunoSEQ assay. For multiplex PCR, 60 forward primers for TCR V beta segments and 13 reverse primers for J beta segments were used. To estimate reads per starting template, synthetic control templates were spiked into each sample at limiting dilution. Reads of 87 bp were generated by sequencing on the Illumina HiSeq System. As for the authors' bioinformatics: PCR and sequencing errors were removed by a nearest neighbor algorithm that merged closely related sequences. TCR overlap was measured as the percentage of unique tumor TCR beta sequences also present in the same patient's peripheral blood. TCRdb provides this immuneACCESS table in a form limited to in-frame rearrangements. Some clones are lacking; in checked studies, under half of them reflect an unresolved V gene, and why the rest are absent is not known. V, J and clone size derive from that table, while D and trimming were established from the DNA sequence. Counted in this sample were about 90,000 clones; 85% to 90% of them appeared once. The ten largest clones add up to around 2.9% of the sample.

In the germline V gene (reference sequence), CDR1 corresponds to SGHNT and CDR2 to YYREEE. V loses 2 bases at its end and J loses 7 bases; junction bases beyond the gene matches: 5. Counted from cysteine to phenylalanine, this CDR3 has 13 amino acids. Solely the CDR3 DNA is kept, with 39 bases framed from the first base. Points on this clone: It lacks a known antigen. The input lacks base qualities; no much larger clone sits a single base away.

Patients were selected on the basis of adequate residual fresh-frozen tumor tissue and more than two years of available survival data. None of the glioblastoma patients carried an isocitrate dehydrogenase mutation, although molecular status otherwise varied. PBMC were collected before vaccination, two weeks after the third vaccination, and at tumor progression if tumor progression occurred. The Qiagen DNeasy Blood extraction Kit was used for extraction of genomic DNA. What the research found in general, with its limitations: Higher estimated pretreatment TIL content predicted longer time to progression and overall survival after dendritic cell vaccination. TCR clonality showed no direct relationship with survival, which suggests that a diverse polyclonal response may be important. The three-group TCR overlap response model was characterized as speculative, and prospective validation of the model was stated to be required. The cohort was small and heterogeneous, only a few patients had full blood and tumor sets, and even fewer had initial-recurrent tumor pairs.

The sequence links TRBV5-4 to TRBJ1-2; TRBD1 agrees with 7 junctional bases. This TCR was sampled from a human donor with glioblastoma. Here the sequenced sample was blood, taken before dendritic cell vaccination. The CDR3: CASSLDRVGGYTF. The DNA sequence is TGTGCCAGCAGCTTAGACAGGGTAGGTGGCTACACCTTC.